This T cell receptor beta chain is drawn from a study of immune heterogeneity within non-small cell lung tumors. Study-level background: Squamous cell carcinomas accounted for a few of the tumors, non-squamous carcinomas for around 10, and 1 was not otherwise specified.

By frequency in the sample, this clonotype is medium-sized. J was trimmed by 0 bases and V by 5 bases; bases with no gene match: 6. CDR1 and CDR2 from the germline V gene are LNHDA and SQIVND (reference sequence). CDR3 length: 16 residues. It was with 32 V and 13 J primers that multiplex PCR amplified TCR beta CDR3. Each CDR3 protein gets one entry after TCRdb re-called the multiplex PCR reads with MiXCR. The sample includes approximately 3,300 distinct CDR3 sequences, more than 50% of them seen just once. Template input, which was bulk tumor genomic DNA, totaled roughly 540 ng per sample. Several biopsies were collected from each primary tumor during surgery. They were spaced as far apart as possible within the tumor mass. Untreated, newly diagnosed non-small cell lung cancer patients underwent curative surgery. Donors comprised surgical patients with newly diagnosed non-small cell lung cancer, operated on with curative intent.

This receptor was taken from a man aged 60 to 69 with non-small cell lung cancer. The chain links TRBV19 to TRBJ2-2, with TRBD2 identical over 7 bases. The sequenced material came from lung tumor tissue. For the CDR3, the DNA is TGTGCCAGTAGTCCCCTAGCGGCCTCGAACACCGGGGAGCTGTTTTTT. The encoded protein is CASSPLAASNTGELFF.